This T cell receptor beta chain stems from a study of beta chain features in type 1 diabetes. CDR1 LNHDA and CDR2 SQIVND come from the germline V gene (reference sequence). The CDR3 sequence is 15 residues long. V lost 7 bases, J lost 9 bases, and 12 bases stayed unmatched. Study-wide findings and caveats: TCRB CDR3s from Type 1 diabetes patients were moderately but significantly shorter in all four CD4+ subsets. PCR might favor shorter templates, but any such skew would affect patients and controls equally. Type 1 diabetes patients showed fewer insertions and more deletions at VDJ junctions. The question left open here concerned HLA type influencing TCRB rearrangement. Cells with high TCR expression could be over-represented when cDNA is sequenced.

Sequenced material consisted of expressed TCRB transcripts (all of the isolated RNA was reverse transcribed). TCRdb's copy holds only in-frame clones and misses some; the assay was immunoSEQ multiplex PCR. The sample gives about 270,000 clones, 13% to 15% of which show up once; 0.017% is in the top ten. Only a few counts were recorded for this clone. Antigen unknown. The J gene is TRBJ1-1, the V gene TRBV19, with TRBD1 matching over 12 bases. Sequenced sample: naive CD4+ T cells from blood. The receptor comes from a man between 25 and 39 years old with type 1 diabetes. CDR3 DNA: TGTGCCAGTAATCCCGGGACAGGGGGCACGGTGCAAGCTTTCTTT. This encodes CASNPGTGGTVQAFF.